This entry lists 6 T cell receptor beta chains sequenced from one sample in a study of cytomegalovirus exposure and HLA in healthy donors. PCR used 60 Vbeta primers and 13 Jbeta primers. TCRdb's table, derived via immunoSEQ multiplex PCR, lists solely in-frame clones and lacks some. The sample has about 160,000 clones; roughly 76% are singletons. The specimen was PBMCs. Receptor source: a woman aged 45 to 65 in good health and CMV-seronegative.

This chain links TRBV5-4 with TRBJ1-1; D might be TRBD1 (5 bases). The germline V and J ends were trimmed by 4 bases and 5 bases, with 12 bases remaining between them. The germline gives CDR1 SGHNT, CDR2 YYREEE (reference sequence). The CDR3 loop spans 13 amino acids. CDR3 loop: CASSRGGETEAFF. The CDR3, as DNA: TGTGCCAGCAGCAGGGGCGGGGAGACTGAAGCTTTCTTT.

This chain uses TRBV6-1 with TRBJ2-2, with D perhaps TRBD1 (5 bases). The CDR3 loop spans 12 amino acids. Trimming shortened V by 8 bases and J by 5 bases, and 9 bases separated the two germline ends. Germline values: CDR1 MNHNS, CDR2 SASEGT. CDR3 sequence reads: CASGAVTGELFF. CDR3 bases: TGTGCCAGCGGGGCGGTAACCGGGGAGCTGTTTTTT.

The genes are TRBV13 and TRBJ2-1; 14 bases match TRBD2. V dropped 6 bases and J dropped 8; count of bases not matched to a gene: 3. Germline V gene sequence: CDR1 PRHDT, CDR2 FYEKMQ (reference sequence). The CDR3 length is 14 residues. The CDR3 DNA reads TGTGCCAGCAGAGGGACTAGCGGGAGCTATGAGCAGTTCTTC. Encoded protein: CASRGTSGSYEQFF.

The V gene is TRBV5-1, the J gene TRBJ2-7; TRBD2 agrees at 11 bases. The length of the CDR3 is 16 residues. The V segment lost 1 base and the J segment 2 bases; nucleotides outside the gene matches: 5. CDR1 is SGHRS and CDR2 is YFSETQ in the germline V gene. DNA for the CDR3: TGCGCCAGCAGCTTGACTAGCGGGAGTGTGACCTACGAGCAGTACTTC. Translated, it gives CASSLTSGSVTYEQYF.

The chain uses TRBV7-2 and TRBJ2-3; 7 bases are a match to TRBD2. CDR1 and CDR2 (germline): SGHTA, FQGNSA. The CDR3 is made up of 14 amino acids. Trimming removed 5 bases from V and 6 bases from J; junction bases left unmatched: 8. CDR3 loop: CASSPSGGRDTQYF. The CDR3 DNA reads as TGTGCCAGCAGCCCTAGCGGTGGAAGGGATACGCAGTATTTT.

The DNA for the CDR3 is TGTGCCAGTTCGACTAGCGGGAGGAGCACCGGGGAGCTGTTTTTT. Its translation is CASSTSGRSTGELFF. The gene calls are TRBV19 and TRBJ2-2; 13 bases align to TRBD2. The V and J ends lost 8 bases and 4 bases, in that order; junction bases with no gene match: 4. The CDR3 contains 15 residues. Germline V gives CDR1 LNHDA, CDR2 SQIVND (reference sequence).